Following are 2 T cell receptor beta chains from one sample sequenced in a study of T cell responses to AZD1222 COVID-19 vaccine. Repertoires were generated with immunoSEQ multiplex PCR, while TCRdb's copy carries only in-frame clones and drops some. The sample yields some 190,000 clones, roughly 92% seen once. This specimen was peripheral blood, taken on day 0 of AZD1222 vaccination. These TCRs come from an adult in good health.

The chain uses TRBV6-5 and TRBJ1-2, with D perhaps matching TRBD1 (5 bases). CDR3 length equals 14 residues. From germline, CDR1 is MNHEY and CDR2 SVGAGI. Trimming removed 5 bases at V and 2 bases at J, with 12 bases between. CDR3 bases: TGTGCCAGCAGTCCCCGGACACAAAACTATGGCTACACCTTC. Its translation: CASSPRTQNYGYTF.

The chain has TRBV2 and TRBJ1-6; D is unresolved. The CDR3 totals 15 residues. Trimming stripped 1 base from V and 8 bases from J, with 12 bases between. The germline CDR1 and CDR2 sequences are SNHLY and FYNNEI. This CDR3 reads CASSEGAIIYSPLHF. CDR3 DNA sequence: TGTGCCAGCAGTGAAGGGGCCATTATATATTCACCCCTCCACTTT.